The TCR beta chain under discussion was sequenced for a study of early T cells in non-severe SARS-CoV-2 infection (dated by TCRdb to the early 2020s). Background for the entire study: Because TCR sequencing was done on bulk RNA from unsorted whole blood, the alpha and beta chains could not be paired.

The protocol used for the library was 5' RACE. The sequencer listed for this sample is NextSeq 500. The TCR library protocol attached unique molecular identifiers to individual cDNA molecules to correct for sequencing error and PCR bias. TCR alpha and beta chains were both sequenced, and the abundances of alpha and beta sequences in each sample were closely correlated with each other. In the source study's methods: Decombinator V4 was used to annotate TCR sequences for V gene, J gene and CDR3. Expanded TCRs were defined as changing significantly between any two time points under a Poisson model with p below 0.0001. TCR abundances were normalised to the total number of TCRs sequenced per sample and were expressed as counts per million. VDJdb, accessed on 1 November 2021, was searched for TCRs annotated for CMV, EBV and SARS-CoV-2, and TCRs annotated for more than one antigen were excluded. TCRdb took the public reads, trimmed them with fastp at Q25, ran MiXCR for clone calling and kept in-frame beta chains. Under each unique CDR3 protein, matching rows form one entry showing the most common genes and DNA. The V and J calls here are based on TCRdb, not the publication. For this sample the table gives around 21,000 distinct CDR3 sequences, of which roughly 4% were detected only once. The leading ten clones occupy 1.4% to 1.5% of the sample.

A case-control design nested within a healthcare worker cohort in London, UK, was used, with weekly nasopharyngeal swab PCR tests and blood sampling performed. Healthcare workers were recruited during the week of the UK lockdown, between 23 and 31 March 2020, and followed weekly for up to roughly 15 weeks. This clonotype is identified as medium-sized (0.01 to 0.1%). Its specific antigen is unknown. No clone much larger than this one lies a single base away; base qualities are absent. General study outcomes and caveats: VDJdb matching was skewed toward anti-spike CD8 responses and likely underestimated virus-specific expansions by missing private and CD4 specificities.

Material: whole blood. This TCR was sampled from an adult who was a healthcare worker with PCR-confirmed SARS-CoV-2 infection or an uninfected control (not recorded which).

The nucleotide sequence reads as follows: TGTGCCATCAGTGACGGCCAAACTGGAAACACCATATATTTT. Its protein reads: CAISDGQTGNTIYF. The chain is assembled from TRBV10-3 and TRBJ1-3; confidence is insufficient to name the D gene. Including cysteine and phenylalanine, the CDR3 has 14 amino acids. The read is trimmed to its CDR3 DNA, 42 bases read in frame from base 1. Trimming costs V 3 bases and J 2 bases, and their ends lie 8 bases apart. CDR1 ENHRY and CDR2 SYGVKD were looked up in the germline V gene.